This T cell receptor beta chain came from a study of OX40 agonist ivuxolimab in advanced cancers. Study background: Subjects had a mean age of roughly 60 years, with a range of roughly 23 to 79; roughly 80% were male. Partial responses occurred in Three dose-escalation patients, one with hepatocellular carcinoma and two with cutaneous melanoma. Study observations and caveats: CD4+ and CD8+ blood T cells expanded clonally by week 6 at 0.1 to 3.0 mg/kg. Those patients achieving a partial response at 0.1-3.0 mg/kg showed among the lowest clonal expansion.

V shed 2 bases and J 5 bases; nucleotides not matched to a gene: 14. CDR1 is MGHRA, CDR2 YSYEKL, per germline. The CDR3 length is 17 residues. Note on this clone: The target antigen is unknown. The same CDR3 arises from other DNA sequences in this sample as well.

Sequencing used immunoSEQ multiplex PCR; TCRdb keeps in-frame clones, though not all of them. This sample carries more than 25,000 clones, more than 75% of them seen once, and the ten largest clones take approximately 31%. This material consisted of CD4+ or CD8+ T cells sorted from blood, taken in a trial of the OX40 agonist ivuxolimab. The TCR was taken from an adult with an advanced solid tumor such as melanoma, head and neck, liver or kidney cancer. V is TRBV4-1 and J is TRBJ2-7; 8 nucleotides agree with TRBD1. The CDR3 region is CASSQRTGYSRGHEQYF. The CDR3 DNA sequence: TGCGCCAGCAGCCAAAGGACAGGGTATTCTCGAGGCCACGAGCAGTACTTC.